A single sample is the source of the 26 T cell receptor beta chains below, sequenced in a study of blood T cell repertoires in COVID-19. Sequencing was performed with immunoSEQ multiplex PCR; in TCRdb, only in-frame clones are kept and a portion is missing. This table holds 150,000 to 200,000 clones, 93% found once. Sequenced input: peripheral blood. These receptors all stem from a woman aged 60-75 years with COVID-19, enrolled during active disease.

The V gene is TRBV6-5, the J gene TRBJ2-7, with 10 bases fitting TRBD2. The trim removed 6 bases at V and 0 bases at J, leaving 2 bases unmatched. The CDR3 covers 14 residues. CDR1 MNHEY and CDR2 SVGAGI come from the germline V gene. The CDR3 loop is CASSRTSGSYEQYF. CDR3 bases: TGTGCCAGCAGCCGGACTAGCGGCTCCTACGAGCAGTACTTC.

Points on this clone: One base away lies a much larger clone, so this may be a sequencing read error. This sample also contains other DNA sequences that code for the same CDR3. The gene calls are TRBV30 and TRBJ2-7, with D possibly TRBD1 on 6 matching bases. V lost 3 bases and J lost 4, with 10 bases in between. CDR3 size: 12 residues. Germline loops: CDR1 GTSNPN, CDR2 SVGIG (reference sequence). The CDR3 DNA reads TGTGCCTGGAGCGCGGACAGATACGAGCAGTACTTC. It is translated as CAWSADRYEQYF. Full variable domain (missing parts from reference TRBV30 and TRBJ2-7): SQTIHQWPATLVQPVGSPLSLECTVEGTSNPNLYWYRQAAGRGLQLLFYSVGIGQISSEVPQNLSASRPQDRQFILSSKKLLLSDSGFYLCAWSADRYEQYFGPGTRLTVT.

This chain connects TRBV30 to TRBJ1-1; TRBD1 aligns across 11 bases. This CDR3 comprises 15 residues. Germline V gene sequence: CDR1 GTSNPN, CDR2 SVGIG (reference sequence). V was pared by 0 bases and J by 10 bases, with 10 bases of the junction left unmatched. CDR3 nucleotide sequence: TGTGCCTGGAGTGTATTGGCCGGGACAGGGGGGAGAGCTTTCTTT. It specifies CAWSVLAGTGGRAFF.

This chain joins TRBV19 and TRBJ2-7; TRBD1 matches 7 bases. Germline trimming cut 3 bases from V and 4 bases from J; bases unmatched to any gene: 6. From germline, CDR1 is LNHDA and CDR2 SQIVND (reference sequence). The CDR3 is 14 amino acids. The CDR3 DNA sequence: TGTGCCAGTAGTATCAGGGACAGCCCTTACGAGCAGTACTTC. Translation: CASSIRDSPYEQYF.

This clone was seen a single time. The chain carries TRBV6-4 and TRBJ1-1, with D perhaps TRBD1 (5 bases). Germline V lookup: CDR1 MRHNA, CDR2 SNTAGT. Trimming pared 8 bases from V and 3 bases from J, leaving 13 bases between. The CDR3 is 13 residues long. The CDR3 nucleotides read TGTGCCAGCTCTCTGGAGGGGCACACTGAAGCTTTCTTT. Protein sequence: CASSLEGHTEAFF.

The CDR3, as DNA: TGTGCCAGCAGTTCCCTGGACAGGACACGAAACACCATATATTTT. Translation gives CASSSLDRTRNTIYF. The chain joins TRBV27 to TRBJ1-3; 7 bases are shared with TRBD1. The germline V gene has CDR1 MNHEY and CDR2 SMNVEV (reference sequence). The CDR3 spans 15 residues. With V trimmed by 4 bases and J by 5 bases, 8 bases remained unmatched.

This chain uses TRBV7-5 with TRBJ1-5. TRBV7-5 is labeled a pseudogene. CDR3 length equals 16 residues. In DNA, the CDR3 is TGTGCCAGAAGCTTCATGCCCGTAGATAGCAATCAGCCCCAGCATTTT. It codes for CARSFMPVDSNQPQHF.

DNA of the CDR3: TGTGCCAGCAGCTCAACAGGGGGTGGAACTGAAGCTTTCTTT. Protein product: CASSSTGGGTEAFF. V is TRBV7-2 and J is TRBJ1-1; the match to TRBD1 covers 8 bases. CDR3 length: 14 amino acids. Germline V gene lookup returns CDR1 SGHTA and CDR2 FQGNSA. V dropped 4 bases and J dropped 5; count of bases not matched to a gene: 6. Complete variable domain (other parts from reference TRBV7-2 and TRBJ1-1): GAGVSQSPSNKVTEKGKDVELRCDPISGHTALYWYRQSLGQGLEFLIYFQGNSAPDKSGLPSDRFSAERTGGSVSTLTIQRTQQEDSAVYLCASSSTGGGTEAFFGQGTRLTVV.

The V gene is TRBV3-1 (or the pseudogene TRBV3-2), the J gene TRBJ1-2, with D unresolved. Germline lookup yields CDR1 LGHDT and CDR2 YNNKEL (reference sequence). Trimming pared 1 base from V and 4 bases from J, leaving 7 bases between. The CDR3 covers 13 residues. CDR3 protein: CASSQGTFYGYTF. CDR3 DNA sequence: TGTGCCAGCAGCCAAGGTACATTCTATGGCTACACCTTC.

The rearrangement uses TRBV4-1 and TRBJ1-4, with 7 bases matching TRBD1. From germline, CDR1 is MGHRA and CDR2 YSYEKL. The CDR3 runs to 20 residues. Trimming cost V 1 base and J 7 bases; bases outside gene matches: 21. CDR3 coding DNA: TGCGCCAGCAGCCAAGCGGTCCCGACAGGGTTGAGAAGAGTTCGTGAAAAACTGTTTTTT. Encoded protein: CASSQAVPTGLRRVREKLFF.

The rearrangement links TRBV2 to TRBJ1-1; 7 nucleotides match TRBD1. V was pared by 5 bases and J by 1 base, with 7 bases of the junction left unmatched. The CDR3 consists of 15 residues. Germline-derived CDR1 and CDR2 are SNHLY and FYNNEI. For the CDR3, the DNA is TGTGCCAGCAGTCGCCCTGGACAGGCGAACACTGAAGCTTTCTTT. Residues: CASSRPGQANTEAFF.

Only one count was recorded for this clone. The chain recombines TRBV5-8 with TRBJ1-2, with 10 bases lining up with TRBD1. CDR3 length: 15 amino acids. The germline V gene has CDR1 SGHTS and CDR2 YDEGEE. After removal of 6 bases from V and 4 bases from J, the junction contained 9 bases not matched to a gene. DNA of the CDR3: TGTGCCAGCACCACCTTGGGACAGGGGCCCTATGGCTACACCTTC. Protein: CASTTLGQGPYGYTF.

The chain joins TRBV7-2 to TRBJ1-2; 8 positions agree with TRBD1. The CDR3 is 15 amino acids. Germline V gene sequence: CDR1 SGHTA, CDR2 FQGNSA. V gave up 5 bases and J gave up 8 bases; unmatched junction bases: 13. CDR3: CASSLSPGGKGGYTF. Here the CDR3 DNA reads TGTGCCAGCAGCCTATCCCCAGGGGGCAAGGGAGGCTACACCTTC.

The chain is built from TRBV14 and TRBJ1-1; a weak D match, TRBD1 (5 bases). The CDR3 length is 14 residues. The V end was cut by 1 base, the J end by 3 bases, with 9 bases between. Germline V gives CDR1 SGHDN, CDR2 FVKESK. The CDR3 DNA follows: TGTGCCAGCAGCCAAGCAAACAGGTACACTGAAGCTTTCTTT. Protein product: CASSQANRYTEAFF.

The DNA of the CDR3 is TGTGCCAGCTCAGATACAGGGGGCGCCGGTTCACCCCTCCACTTT. Translating it yields CASSDTGGAGSPLHF. The chain uses TRBV18 and TRBJ1-6, with 9 bases matching TRBD1. There are 15 residues in the CDR3. Germline trimming cut 5 bases from V and 9 bases from J; bases unmatched to any gene: 8. Germline lookup yields CDR1 KGHSH and CDR2 LQKENI.

The rearrangement links TRBV6-5 to TRBJ1-5; TRBD1 aligns across 8 bases. The CDR3 extends over 13 amino acids. V was clipped by 6 bases and J by 8 bases; unmatched bases: 6. Per germline, CDR1 MNHEY and CDR2 SVGAGI. The CDR3 spells CASRRTGPEPQHF. The DNA of the CDR3 is TGTGCCAGCAGACGGACAGGGCCGGAGCCCCAGCATTTT.

The chain recombines TRBV7-9 with TRBJ1-4, with D hard to call. Per the germline V gene, CDR1 is SEHNR and CDR2 is FQNEAQ (reference sequence). The ends were cut back, 7 bases at V and 5 bases at J, with 17 bases in the middle. The CDR3 contains 15 residues. The CDR3 bases are TGTGCCAGCACCACCTTCTTCGGAGAAAATGAAAAACTGTTTTTT. Translating gives CASTTFFGENEKLFF.

The V gene is TRBV29-1, the J gene TRBJ1-1; D unclear. The CDR3 runs 12 residues. Germline CDR1 reads SQVTM; CDR2 reads ANQGSEA. CDR3 residues: CSSDRGNTEAFF. The CDR3 DNA follows: TGCAGTAGTGATCGGGGGAACACTGAAGCTTTCTTT.

The V call is TRBV7-2, the J call TRBJ2-7; a weak D match, TRBD1 (6 bases). V dropped 6 bases and J dropped 5 bases, with 11 bases sitting between them. The CDR3 extends over 12 amino acids. Germline V gives CDR1 SGHTA, CDR2 FQGNSA. CDR3 in amino acids: CASRLDSHEQYF. As DNA, the CDR3 is TGTGCCAGCAGACTGGACAGCCACGAGCAGTACTTC. Full variable domain (remainder filled in from reference TRBV7-2 and TRBJ2-7): GAGVSQSPSNKVTEKGKDVELRCDPISGHTALYWYRQSLGQGLEFLIYFQGNSAPDKSGLPSDRFSAERTGGSVSTLTIQRTQQEDSAVYLCASRLDSHEQYFGPGTRLTVT.

The rearrangement joins TRBV6-5 to TRBJ1-2; maybe TRBD1 (6 bases). The germline CDR1 and CDR2 sequences are MNHEY and SVGAGI. Trimming removed 6 bases at V and 9 bases at J, with 23 bases between. CDR3 length equals 15 residues. Here the CDR3 DNA reads TGTGCCAGCAGCTTGACCGGGACACCCAGTGAGCGCTACACCTTC. Protein: CASSLTGTPSERYTF.

This clone has only one observation. The rearrangement uses TRBV10-3 and TRBJ1-5; 8 nucleotides agree with TRBD1. Germline loops: CDR1 ENHRY, CDR2 SYGVKD. J lost 6 bases, V lost 6 bases, and 7 bases had no gene match. The CDR3 loop spans 14 amino acids. CDR3 sequence (DNA): TGTGCCATCAGAAGCACAGGGGGTGGTCAGCCCCAGCATTTT. It yields the protein CAIRSTGGGQPQHF.

The J gene is TRBJ1-1, the V gene TRBV6-5; D unresolved. This CDR3 comprises 14 residues. Trimming shortened V by 5 bases and J by 4 bases, and 14 bases separated the two germline ends. Germline values: CDR1 MNHEY, CDR2 SVGAGI. The CDR3 DNA sequence: TGTGCCAGCAGTCCTATAGGCGAGGGCACTGAAGCTTTCTTT. Amino acid sequence: CASSPIGEGTEAFF.

The chain couples TRBV9 to TRBJ1-4, with D uncertain. Trimming left V 4 bases short and J 0 bases short, with 16 bases between. The CDR3 consists of 17 residues. Germline CDR1 reads SGDLS; CDR2 reads YYNGEE. Here the CDR3 reads CASSPGVSSATNEKLFF. The CDR3 nucleotides are TGTGCCAGCAGCCCGGGCGTTTCTAGCGCAACTAATGAAAAACTGTTTTTT.

This chain connects TRBV2 to TRBJ1-5; D is ambiguous. The germline CDR1 and CDR2 sequences are SNHLY and FYNNEI. The CDR3 extends over 13 amino acids. V was clipped by 4 bases and J by 0 bases, with 4 bases between them. The CDR3 here is CASSVYSNQPQHF. CDR3 in DNA: TGTGCCAGCAGTGTGTATAGCAATCAGCCCCAGCATTTT.

The chain joins TRBV30 to TRBJ1-2; a possible D gene is TRBD1 (5 bases). The germline V gene has CDR1 GTSNPN and CDR2 SVGIG (reference sequence). The V end lost 7 bases, the J end lost 8 bases, and 20 bases lay between the germline ends. The CDR3 spans 13 residues. CDR3 DNA: TGTGCCTTCACACAGACAGCGGCGGGGGGCTACACCTTC. It specifies CAFTQTAAGGYTF.

The chain employs TRBV29-1 and TRBJ2-1; D remains unclear. This CDR3 spans 13 amino acids. Looked up from germline, CDR1 is SQVTM and CDR2 is ANQGSEA. Trimming took 3 bases from V and 6 from J, leaving 12 bases between them. The CDR3, as DNA: TGCAGCGTTGACGCTAGTTCGGGCAATGAGCAGTTCTTC. Amino acids: CSVDASSGNEQFF.